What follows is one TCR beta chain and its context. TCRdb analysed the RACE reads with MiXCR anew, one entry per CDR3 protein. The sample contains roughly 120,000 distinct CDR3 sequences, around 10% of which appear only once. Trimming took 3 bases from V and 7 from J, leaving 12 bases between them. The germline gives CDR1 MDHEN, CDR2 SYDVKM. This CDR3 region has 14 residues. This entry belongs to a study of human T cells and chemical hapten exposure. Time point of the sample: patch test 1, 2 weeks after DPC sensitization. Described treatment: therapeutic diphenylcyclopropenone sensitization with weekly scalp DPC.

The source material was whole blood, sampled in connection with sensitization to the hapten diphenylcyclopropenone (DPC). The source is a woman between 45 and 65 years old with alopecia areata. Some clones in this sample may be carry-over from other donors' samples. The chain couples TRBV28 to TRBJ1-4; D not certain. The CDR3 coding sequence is TGTGCCAGCAGTTTCGACCCAGCAGGTGAAAAACTGTTTTTT. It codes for CASSFDPAGEKLFF.